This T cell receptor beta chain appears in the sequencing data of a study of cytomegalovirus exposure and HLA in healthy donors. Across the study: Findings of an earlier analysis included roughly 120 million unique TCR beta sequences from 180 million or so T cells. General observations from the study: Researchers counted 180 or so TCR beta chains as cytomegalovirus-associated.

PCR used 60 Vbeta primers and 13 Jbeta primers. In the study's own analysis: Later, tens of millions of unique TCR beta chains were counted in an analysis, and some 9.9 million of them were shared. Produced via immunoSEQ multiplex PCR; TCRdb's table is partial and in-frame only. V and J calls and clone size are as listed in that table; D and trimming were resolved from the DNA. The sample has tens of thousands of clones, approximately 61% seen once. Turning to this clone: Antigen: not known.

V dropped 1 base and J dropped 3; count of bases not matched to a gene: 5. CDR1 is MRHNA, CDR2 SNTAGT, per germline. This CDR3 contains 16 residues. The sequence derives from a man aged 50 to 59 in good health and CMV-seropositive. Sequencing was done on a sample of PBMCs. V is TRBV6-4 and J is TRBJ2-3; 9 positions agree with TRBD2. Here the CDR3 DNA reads TGTGCCAGCAGTGACTGGCTAGCGGGAAGGACAGATACGCAGTATTTT. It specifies CASSDWLAGRTDTQYF.